This T cell receptor beta chain was retrieved from a study of blood T cell repertoires in COVID-19. Overall study: There were acute and convalescent COVID-19 samples, and they came from the United States, Italy and Spain. The analysed material was cDNA or gDNA that came from T cells, B-cell-depleted T cells, or PBMCs.

In the original processing: Quantification of nucleated cells was approximated via reference gene primer amplification. Only in-frame clones appear in the TCRdb table, and some are missing; sequencing was by immunoSEQ multiplex PCR. The V and J calls and clone size come from that table; D and trimming were worked out from the DNA. This sample yields 150,000 to 200,000 clones, of which approximately 93% are seen a single time; 2% belongs to the top ten. Recruited during active infection, patients (from Seattle) were subsequently followed longitudinally. Sequencing input: peripheral blood. This clonotype originated in a woman in her fifties or sixties with COVID-19, enrolled during active disease.

The CDR3: CASSYGQQETQYF. CDR3 bases: TGCGCCAGCAGCTACGGACAGCAAGAGACCCAGTACTTC. J is TRBJ2-5 and V is TRBV5-1, with D possibly being TRBD1 (6 bases). The CDR3 is 13 amino acids. The germline V and J ends were trimmed by 3 bases and 2 bases, with 8 bases remaining between them. Germline-derived CDR1 and CDR2 are SGHRS and YFSETQ. Combining the CDR3 with reference TRBV5-1 and TRBJ2-5 gives the whole variable domain KAGVTQTPRYLIKTRGQQVTLSCSPISGHRSVSWYQQTPGQGLQFLFEYFSETQRNKGNFPGRFSGRQFSNSRSEMNVSTLELGDSALYLCASSYGQQETQYFGPGTRLLVL.